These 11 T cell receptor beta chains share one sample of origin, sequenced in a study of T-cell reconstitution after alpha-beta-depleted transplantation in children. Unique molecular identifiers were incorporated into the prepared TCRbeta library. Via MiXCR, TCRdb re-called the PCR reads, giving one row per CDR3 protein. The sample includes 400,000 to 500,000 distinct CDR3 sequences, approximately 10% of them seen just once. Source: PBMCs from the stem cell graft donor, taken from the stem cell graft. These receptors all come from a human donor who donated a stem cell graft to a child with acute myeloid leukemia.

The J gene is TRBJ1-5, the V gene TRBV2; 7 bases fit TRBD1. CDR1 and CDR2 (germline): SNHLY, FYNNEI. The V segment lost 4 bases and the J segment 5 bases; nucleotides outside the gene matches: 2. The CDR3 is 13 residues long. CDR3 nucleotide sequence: TGTGCCAGCAGTGCAGGGGGGGATCAGCCCCAGCATTTT. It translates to CASSAGGDQPQHF.

This CDR3 reads CSARGGLNAQYF. The CDR3 DNA follows: TGCAGTGCACGGGGGGGCTTAAACGCGCAGTATTTT. This chain links TRBV20-1 with TRBJ2-3; TRBD2 aligns across 8 bases. The junction had 9 bases not matched to a gene; V was cut back by 6 bases and J by 10 bases. The CDR3 consists of 12 residues. CDR1 is DFQATT, CDR2 SNEGSKA, per germline (reference sequence).

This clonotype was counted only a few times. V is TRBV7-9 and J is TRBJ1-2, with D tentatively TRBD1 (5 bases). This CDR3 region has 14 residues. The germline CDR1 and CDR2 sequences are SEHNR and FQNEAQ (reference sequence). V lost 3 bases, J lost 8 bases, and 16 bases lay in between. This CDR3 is CASSLEGALRGYTF. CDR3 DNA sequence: TGTGCCAGCAGCTTGGAAGGGGCCCTTAGGGGCTACACCTTC.

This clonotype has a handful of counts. The CDR3 sequence is CSARDGAQGINQPQHF. As DNA, the CDR3 is TGCAGTGCTAGAGATGGGGCACAGGGGATCAATCAGCCCCAGCATTTT. The chain uses TRBV20-1 and TRBJ1-5, with 7 bases fitting TRBD1. Germline V gives CDR1 DFQATT, CDR2 SNEGSKA (reference sequence). V lost 0 bases to trimming and J lost 3 bases; unmatched junction nucleotides: 8. The CDR3 consists of 16 residues.

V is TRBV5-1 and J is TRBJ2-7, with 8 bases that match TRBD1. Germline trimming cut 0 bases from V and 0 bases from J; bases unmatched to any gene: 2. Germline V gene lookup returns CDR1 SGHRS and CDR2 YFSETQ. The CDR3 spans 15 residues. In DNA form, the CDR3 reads TGCGCCAGCAGCTTGGTGACAGGGGCCTCCTACGAGCAGTACTTC. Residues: CASSLVTGASYEQYF.

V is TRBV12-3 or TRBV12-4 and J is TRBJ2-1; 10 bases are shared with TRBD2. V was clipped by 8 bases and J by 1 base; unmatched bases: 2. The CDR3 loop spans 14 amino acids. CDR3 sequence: CASGAGGSYNEQFF. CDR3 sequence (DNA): TGTGCCAGCGGAGCGGGAGGGTCCTACAATGAGCAGTTCTTC.

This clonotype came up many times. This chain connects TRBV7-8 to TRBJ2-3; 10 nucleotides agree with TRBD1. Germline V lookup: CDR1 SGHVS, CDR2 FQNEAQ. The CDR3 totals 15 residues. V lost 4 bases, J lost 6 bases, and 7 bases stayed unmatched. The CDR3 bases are TGTGCCAGCAGCTCAGACAGGGGGCTGGGGGATACGCAGTATTTT. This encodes CASSSDRGLGDTQYF.

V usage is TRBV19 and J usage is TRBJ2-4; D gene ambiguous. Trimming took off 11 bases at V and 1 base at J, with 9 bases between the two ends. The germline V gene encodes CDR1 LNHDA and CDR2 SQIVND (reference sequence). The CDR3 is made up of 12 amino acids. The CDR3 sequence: CAGAAAKNIQYF. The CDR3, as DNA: TGTGCCGGCGCCGCCGCCAAAAACATTCAGTACTTC.

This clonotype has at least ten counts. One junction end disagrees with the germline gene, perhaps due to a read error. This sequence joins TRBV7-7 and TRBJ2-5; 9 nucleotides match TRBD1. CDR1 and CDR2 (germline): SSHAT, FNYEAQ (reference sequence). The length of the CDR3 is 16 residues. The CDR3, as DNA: TGTGCTAGCAGCCCAGGGACAGGGAGAAGGCAAGAGACCCAGTACTTC. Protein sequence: CASSPGTGRRQETQYF. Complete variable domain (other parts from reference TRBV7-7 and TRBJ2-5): GAGVSQSPRYKVTKRGQDVTLRCDPISSHATLYWYQQALGQGPEFLTYFNYEAQPDKSGLPSDRFSAERPEGSISTLTIQRTEQRDSAMYRCASSPGTGRRQETQYFGPGTRLLVL.

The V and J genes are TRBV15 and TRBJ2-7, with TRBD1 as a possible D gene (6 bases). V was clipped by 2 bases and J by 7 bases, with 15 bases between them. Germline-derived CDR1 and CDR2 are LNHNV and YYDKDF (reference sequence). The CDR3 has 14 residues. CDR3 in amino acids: CATSRLQGLGEQYF. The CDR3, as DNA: TGTGCCACCAGCAGACTACAGGGTCTGGGTGAGCAGTACTTC. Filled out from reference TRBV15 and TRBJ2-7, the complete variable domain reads DAMVIQNPRYQVTQFGKPVTLSCSQTLNHNVMYWYQQKSSQAPKLLFHYYDKDFNNEADTPDNFQSRRPNTSFCFLDIRSPGLGDTAMYLCATSRLQGLGEQYFGPGTRLTVT.

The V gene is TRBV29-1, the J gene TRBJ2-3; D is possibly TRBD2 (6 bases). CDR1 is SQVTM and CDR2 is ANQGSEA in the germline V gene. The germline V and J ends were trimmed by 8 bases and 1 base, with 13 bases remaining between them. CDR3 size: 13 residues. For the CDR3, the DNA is TGCAGCTGCACGGTAGCGGGCACAGATACGCAGTATTTT. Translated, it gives CSCTVAGTDTQYF.